This entry lists 31 T cell receptor beta chains sequenced from one sample in a study of blood T cell repertoires in COVID-19 (dated by TCRdb to the early 2020s). Preparation of the library involved the immunoSEQ multiplex PCR assay. The table comes from immuneACCESS by way of TCRdb, which keeps in-frame sequences with V and J called. Part of the clones is missing from these tables; in studies checked, under half for an unresolved V gene and the rest for unknown reasons. Here the sample has fewer than 90,000 clones; approximately 87% occur a single time. The biggest ten clones account for approximately 19% of the sample. Sequencing was done on a sample of peripheral blood. The receptors come from a man older than 75 in a cohort sampled during active COVID-19.

The chain joins TRBV7-2 to TRBJ2-5; 11 bases are shared with TRBD1. Germline CDR1 and CDR2: SGHTA and FQGNSA. The CDR3 consists of 17 residues. With V trimmed by 2 bases and J by 5 bases, 10 bases remained unmatched. CDR3 bases: TGTGCCAGCAGCTTACGCGGACAGGGGGCCTTTTGGGAGACCCAGTACTTC. It translates to CASSLRGQGAFWETQYF.

The chain employs TRBV3-1 (or the pseudogene TRBV3-2) and TRBJ2-4; 10 nucleotides align to TRBD1. This CDR3 has 14 amino acids. Germline CDR1 LGHDT, CDR2 YNNKEL (reference sequence). V shed 3 bases, J shed 10 bases, and the junction held 6 bases outside the gene matches. Here the CDR3 DNA reads TGTGCCAGCAGCCAGGGGACAGGGGTAATGATTCAGTACTTC. It yields the protein CASSQGTGVMIQYF.

A few counts support this clone. The chain links TRBV28 to TRBJ2-2; 14 bases are shared with TRBD2. CDR1 is MDHEN, CDR2 SYDVKM, per germline. The junction had 13 bases not matched to a gene; V was cut back by 6 bases and J by 7 bases. The length of the CDR3 is 18 residues. The CDR3 loop reads CASRGMGLAGDPGGELFF. CDR3 coding DNA: TGTGCCAGCAGGGGAATGGGACTAGCGGGGGACCCGGGCGGGGAGCTGTTTTTT.

The chain joins TRBV5-1 to TRBJ2-7; 8 nucleotides match TRBD2. V shed 4 bases and J 1 base; nucleotides not matched to a gene: 7. CDR3 length: 15 residues. CDR1 is SGHRS and CDR2 is YFSETQ in the germline V gene. CDR3 DNA: TGCGCCAGCAGCCCGGGAGCGGGGGAGTCCTACGAGCAGTACGTC. Its translation is CASSPGAGESYEQYV.

The chain has TRBV11-2 and TRBJ2-1; TRBD2 might be the D (5 bases). Trimming cost V 5 bases and J 1 base, with 21 bases left between them. The CDR3 covers 18 residues. Germline values: CDR1 SGHAT, CDR2 FQNNGV. The CDR3 sequence: CASSLTGIVYSSYNEQFF. The CDR3 DNA follows: TGTGCCAGCAGCCTCACCGGGATAGTTTACTCTTCCTACAATGAGCAGTTCTTC.

The rearrangement joins TRBV14 to TRBJ1-1; TRBD1 aligns across 8 bases. V dropped 5 bases and J dropped 6; count of bases not matched to a gene: 8. Germline V gives CDR1 SGHDN, CDR2 FVKESK. There are 14 residues in the CDR3. CDR3 sequence (DNA): TGTGCCAGCAGCGGTTTTACAGGGGGTGCTGAAGCTTTCTTT. This gives the protein CASSGFTGGAEAFF.

The J gene is TRBJ2-2, the V gene TRBV9, with no clear D. Trimming took off 0 bases at V and 8 bases at J, with 5 bases between the two ends. Germline-derived CDR1 and CDR2 are SGDLS and YYNGEE. The length of the CDR3 is 12 residues. The CDR3 coding sequence is TGTGCCAGCAGCGTAGTCGGTGGGGAGCTGTTTTTT. Translation: CASSVVGGELFF.

The J gene is TRBJ2-1, the V gene TRBV5-8; D is ambiguous. The germline gives CDR1 SGHTS, CDR2 YDEGEE. V lost 1 base and J lost 11, with 10 bases in between. The CDR3 extends over 12 amino acids. The CDR3 region has the DNA TGTGCCAGCAGCTTGTGGCAGAACCAGCAGTTCTTC. Protein: CASSLWQNQQFF.

The CDR3: CASSPGTGEYNEQFF. The DNA for the CDR3 is TGTGCCAGCAGCCCCGGGACAGGTGAATACAATGAGCAGTTCTTC. V and J are TRBV3-1 (or the pseudogene TRBV3-2) and TRBJ2-1, with TRBD1 identical over 8 bases. V lost 4 bases and J lost 4; bases outside the gene matches: 6. The CDR3 consists of 15 residues. Germline V gene data show CDR1 as LGHDT and CDR2 as YNNKEL (reference sequence).

This clone was observed once. V and J are TRBV6-4 and TRBJ2-1, with 9 bases fitting TRBD2. The CDR3 extends over 15 amino acids. With 4 bases clipped from V and 9 bases from J, the junction kept 10 bases outside the gene matches. Germline V CDR1 and CDR2: MRHNA, SNTAGT. DNA for the CDR3: TGTGCCAGCAGTGGGGGACTAGCTCCAACGGGTGAGCAGTTCTTC. Protein product: CASSGGLAPTGEQFF.

The rearrangement joins TRBV21-1 to TRBJ1-1; no check of the table's D call, TRBD1, against the DNA was made. TRBV21-1 is assigned pseudogene status. This CDR3 contains 14 residues. The CDR3 loop is CASSHGTGQTEAFF. CDR3 in DNA: TGTGCCAGCAGCCACGGGACAGGCCAGACTGAAGCTTTCTTT.

Remarks on this clone: An end of the junction differs from the germline gene, which may be a read error. J is TRBJ2-6 and V is TRBV27; D uncertain. CDR3 size: 14 residues. Germline-derived CDR1 and CDR2 are MNHEY and SMNVEV (reference sequence). CDR3 in DNA: TGTGCCAGCAGTATATCTCGGGGGGCCAACGTCCTGACTTTC. Translation gives CASSISRGANVLTF.

The V and J genes are TRBV5-1 and TRBJ1-6, with 9 bases identical to TRBD1. The junction had 8 bases not matched to a gene; V was cut back by 4 bases and J by 6 bases. CDR1 SGHRS and CDR2 YFSETQ come from the germline V gene. The CDR3 loop spans 16 amino acids. The CDR3 region has the DNA TGCGCCAGCAGCCCTGTCCCGACAGGGGGTAATTCACCCCTCCACTTT. Protein product: CASSPVPTGGNSPLHF.

J is TRBJ1-5 and V is TRBV6-6; no firm D call. The V gene's germline CDR1 is MNHNY and CDR2 SVGAGI (reference sequence). The CDR3 runs 14 residues. V dropped 7 bases and J dropped 8 bases, with 18 bases sitting between them. CDR3: CASTLTRSSEPQHF. The CDR3 coding sequence is TGTGCCAGCACCTTGACGAGGTCAAGCGAGCCCCAGCATTTT.

CDR3 sequence: CASSFSGLYYEQYV. CDR3 sequence (DNA): TGTGCCAGCAGCTTTTCAGGCCTCTACTACGAGCAGTACGTC. The V call is TRBV11-1, the J call TRBJ2-7; D gene uncertain. V gave up 3 bases and J gave up 3 bases, with 12 bases separating them. CDR3 length: 14 amino acids. The germline gives CDR1 SGHAT, CDR2 FQDESV (reference sequence).

This rearrangement joins TRBV4-1 to TRBJ2-2, with TRBD2 as a possible D gene (6 bases). Germline CDR1 and CDR2: MGHRA and YSYEKL. The CDR3 totals 16 residues. Trimming pared 5 bases from V and 3 bases from J, leaving 16 bases between. CDR3 sequence (DNA): TGCGCCAGCAGCTACCTTCGCGGGGCGGACACCGGGGAGCTGTTTTTT. It yields the protein CASSYLRGADTGELFF.

The V call is TRBV6-2 or TRBV6-3, the J call TRBJ1-5; D might be TRBD1 (6 bases). CDR1 is MNHEY and CDR2 is SVGEGT in the germline V gene. V lost 2 bases, J lost 3 bases, and 11 bases lay in between. The CDR3 extends over 15 amino acids. The CDR3 bases are TGTGCCAGCAGTTACCTTGAGGGGGACAATCAGCCCCAGCATTTT. It encodes CASSYLEGDNQPQHF.

This chain joins TRBV18 and TRBJ2-7, with D unresolved. The CDR3 spans 11 residues. Trimming pared 5 bases from V and 4 bases from J, leaving 6 bases between. The germline V gene has CDR1 KGHSH and CDR2 LQKENI. Here the CDR3 DNA reads TGTGCCAGCTCAACCCAGTACGAGCAGTACTTC. It translates to CASSTQYEQYF.

This clone has just one count. This rearrangement joins TRBV10-3 to TRBJ2-2; D not resolved. The CDR3 runs to 15 residues. V lost 0 bases to trimming and J lost 1 base, with 6 bases between them. The germline V gene encodes CDR1 ENHRY and CDR2 SYGVKD. CDR3 in DNA: TGTGCCATCAGTGAGTCGAACAAGAACACCGGGGAGCTGTTTTTT. Amino acid sequence: CAISESNKNTGELFF.

The chain links TRBV10-3 to TRBJ1-1, with 11 positions matching TRBD1. J gave up 3 bases and V 7 bases, and 4 bases lay outside the gene matches. The germline CDR1 and CDR2 sequences are ENHRY and SYGVKD. This CDR3 spans 14 amino acids. In DNA, the CDR3 is TGTGCCATCACTGGGGACAGGGGGGACACTGAAGCTTTCTTT. This gives the protein CAITGDRGDTEAFF.

This chain joins TRBV6-1 and TRBJ2-5; weak D call: TRBD1 (5 bases). CDR3 size: 16 residues. CDR1 and CDR2 (germline): MNHNS, SASEGT. Trimming shortened V by 6 bases and J by 4 bases, and 21 bases separated the two germline ends. Here the CDR3 reads CASSELTQANRETQYF. In DNA form, the CDR3 reads TGTGCCAGCAGCGAACTGACACAGGCGAACAGAGAGACCCAGTACTTC.

This clone was seen a handful of times. The V gene is TRBV9, the J gene TRBJ1-1; 10 nucleotides agree with TRBD1. The J segment lost 5 bases and the V segment lost 3 bases, leaving 4 bases of the junction unmatched. The CDR3 length is 14 residues. Germline assignment: CDR1 SGDLS and CDR2 YYNGEE. The CDR3 is CASSDDRGLTEAFF. CDR3 nucleotides: TGTGCCAGCAGCGACGACAGGGGGCTTACTGAAGCTTTCTTT.

The J gene is TRBJ1-1, the V gene TRBV6-6; perhaps TRBD1 as D (5 bases). Trimming removed 5 bases from V and 0 bases from J, with 19 bases in between. Germline CDR1 is MNHNY and CDR2 is SVGAGI (reference sequence). The CDR3 length is 17 residues. CDR3 coding DNA: TGTGCCAGCAGTCCCGAACAGGCGATCCCCATGAACACTGAAGCTTTCTTT. This gives the protein CASSPEQAIPMNTEAFF.

The chain employs TRBV5-5 and TRBJ2-5; TRBD2 aligns across 13 bases. The V gene end was trimmed by 4 bases and the J gene end by 5 bases; junction bases not matched to a gene: 8. The CDR3 is made up of 16 amino acids. Germline loops: CDR1 SGHKS, CDR2 YYEKEE (reference sequence). Here the CDR3 DNA reads TGTGCCAGCAGCCTCTTTGGGACTAGCGGGGAGGAGACCCAGTACTTC. Its translation is CASSLFGTSGEETQYF.

V is TRBV5-1 and J is TRBJ2-2; TRBD1 aligns across 7 bases. Germline V gene lookup returns CDR1 SGHRS and CDR2 YFSETQ. V shed 4 bases and J 1 base; nucleotides not matched to a gene: 7. The CDR3 covers 16 residues. CDR3 DNA sequence: TGCGCCAGCAGCCCTCGGACAGGACTGAACACCGGGGAGCTGTTTTTT. This sequence encodes CASSPRTGLNTGELFF.

This clone was picked up many times. The CDR3 loop reads CASSPGRREEQFF. CDR3 coding DNA: TGTGCCAGCAGCCCTGGCAGGCGGGAGGAGCAGTTCTTC. V usage is TRBV3-1 (or the pseudogene TRBV3-2) and J usage is TRBJ2-1, with TRBD2 matching 7 bases. The CDR3 runs 13 residues. CDR1 is LGHDT, CDR2 YNNKEL, per germline (reference sequence). V was clipped by 4 bases and J by 10 bases; unmatched bases: 7.

The chain is built from TRBV18 and TRBJ2-1, with TRBD2 as a possible D gene (5 bases). The CDR3 has 15 amino acids. Germline CDR1 reads KGHSH; CDR2 reads LQKENI. Trimming removed 0 bases at V and 2 bases at J, with 8 bases between. The chain's CDR3 is CASSPPSLAYNEQFF. The CDR3 DNA sequence: TGTGCCAGCTCACCACCGTCACTAGCCTACAATGAGCAGTTCTTC.

This CDR3 reads CASSLNPGHSGNTIYF. As DNA, the CDR3 is TGTGCCAGCAGCTTGAACCCGGGTCACTCTGGAAACACCATATATTTT. The genes are TRBV5-8 and TRBJ1-3; no definite D call. V lost 1 base, J lost 0 bases, and 11 bases lay in between. CDR1 SGHTS and CDR2 YDEGEE come from the germline V gene. This CDR3 has 16 amino acids.

V and J are TRBV19 and TRBJ2-1, with TRBD2 matching 7 bases. With 7 bases clipped from V and 0 bases from J, the junction kept 9 bases outside the gene matches. The CDR3 length is 16 residues. Germline CDR1 reads LNHDA; CDR2 reads SQIVND (reference sequence). CDR3 region: CASIPSGPSSYNEQFF. CDR3 bases: TGTGCCAGTATCCCTAGCGGCCCGAGCTCCTACAATGAGCAGTTCTTC. Drawing the rest from reference TRBV19 and TRBJ2-1, the complete variable domain is DGGITQSPKYLFRKEGQNVTLSCEQNLNHDAMYWYRQDPGQGLRLIYYSQIVNDFQKGDIAEGYSVSREKKESFPLTVTSAQKNPTAFYLCASIPSGPSSYNEQFFGPGTRLTVL.

The chain couples TRBV11-2 to TRBJ2-7, with D possibly matching TRBD2 (5 bases). The germline CDR1 and CDR2 sequences are SGHAT and FQNNGV. V was cut by 8 bases and J by 9 bases, with 23 bases left in between. The length of the CDR3 is 14 residues. The CDR3 reads CASGSDPAGILQYF. The CDR3, as DNA: TGTGCCAGCGGGTCGGACCCGGCGGGCATTCTGCAGTACTTC. Filled out from reference TRBV11-2 and TRBJ2-7, the complete variable domain reads EAGVAQSPRYKIIEKRQSVAFWCNPISGHATLYWYQQILGQGPKLLIQFQNNGVVDDSQLPKDRFSAERLKGVDSTLKIQPAKLEDSAVYLCASGSDPAGILQYFGPGTRLTVT.

CDR3 loop: CASSQEPTPFYGYTF. The CDR3, as DNA: TGCGCCAGCAGCCAAGAACCAACACCATTCTATGGCTACACCTTC. The gene calls are TRBV4-3 and TRBJ1-2, with D unclear. V dropped 0 bases and J dropped 4 bases, with 12 bases sitting between them. Germline loops: CDR1 LGHNA, CDR2 YSLEER. There are 15 residues in the CDR3.